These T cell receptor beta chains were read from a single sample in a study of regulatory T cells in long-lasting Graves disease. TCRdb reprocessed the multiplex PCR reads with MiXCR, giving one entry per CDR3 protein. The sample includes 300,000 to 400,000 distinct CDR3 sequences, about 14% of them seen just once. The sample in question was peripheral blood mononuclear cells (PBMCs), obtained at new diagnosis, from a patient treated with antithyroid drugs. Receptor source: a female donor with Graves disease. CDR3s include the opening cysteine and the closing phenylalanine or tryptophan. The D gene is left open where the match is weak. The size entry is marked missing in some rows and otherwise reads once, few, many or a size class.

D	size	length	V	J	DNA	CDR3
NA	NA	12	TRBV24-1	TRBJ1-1	TGTGCCACCAGTGCCGGGGACGCTGAAGCTTCCTTT	CATSAGDAEASF
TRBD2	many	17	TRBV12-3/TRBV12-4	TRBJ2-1	TGTGCCAGCGATGGTGGGGGGGTCATAAGCTCCTACAATGAGCAGTTCTTC	CASDGGGVISSYNEQFF
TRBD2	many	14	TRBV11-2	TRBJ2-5	TGTGCCAGCAGGGGGGGGGGGTACCAAGAGACCCAGTACTTC	CASRGGGYQETQYF
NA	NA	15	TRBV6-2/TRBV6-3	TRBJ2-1	TGTGCCAGCAGTTACTTCCTGCGCGGGGACAATGAGCAGTTCTTC	CASSYFLRGDNEQFF
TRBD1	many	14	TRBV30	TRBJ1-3	TGTGCCTGGGGACAGGACTACTCTGGAAACACCATATATTTT	CAWGQDYSGNTIYF
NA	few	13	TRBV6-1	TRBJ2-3	TGTGCCAGCACCCCCAGGGGCACAGATACGCAGTATTTT	CASTPRGTDTQYF
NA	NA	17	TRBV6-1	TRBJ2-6	TGTGCCAGCAGTGAACGACCAGGCCGCTCTGGGGCCAACGTCCTGACTTTC	CASSERPGRSGANVLTF
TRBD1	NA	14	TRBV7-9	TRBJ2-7	TGTGCCAGCAGCTTCGGACAGGGGACCCACGAGCAGTACTTC	CASSFGQGTHEQYF
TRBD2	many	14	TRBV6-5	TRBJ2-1	TGTGCCAGCAGTTACCCGGGGGGCTACAATGAGCAGTTCTTC	CASSYPGGYNEQFF
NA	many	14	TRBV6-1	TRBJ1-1	TGTGCCAGCAGTGAAGCTACAGAATCCCCGAAGCTTTTCTTT	CASSEATESPKLFF
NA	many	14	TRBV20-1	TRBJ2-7	TGCAGTGCTAGAGTCAGTGTCGTCGGCTACGAGCAGTACTTC	CSARVSVVGYEQYF
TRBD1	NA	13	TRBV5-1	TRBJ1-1	TGCGCCAGCAGCCCGGACAGGGTGGAGGAAGCTTTCTTT	CASSPDRVEEAFF
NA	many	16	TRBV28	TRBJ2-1	TGTGCCAGCAGTTTAACCCCAGGGGTTGGAGGCAATGAGCAGTTCTTC	CASSLTPGVGGNEQFF
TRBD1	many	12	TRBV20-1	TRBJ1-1	TGCAGTGCTGCCCGGGACAGGGCCGCGGCTTTCTTT	CSAARDRAAAFF
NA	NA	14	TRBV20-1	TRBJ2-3	TGCAGTGCTAGAGGGGTATGGGGCACAGATACGCAGTATTTT	CSARGVWGTDTQYF
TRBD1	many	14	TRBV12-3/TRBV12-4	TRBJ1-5	TGTGCCAGCAGTCCAGGACAGGGGGCCCAGCCCCAGCATTTT	CASSPGQGAQPQHF
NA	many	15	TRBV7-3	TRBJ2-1	TGTGCCAGCAGCTCGACCCAGAGCTCCTACAATGAGCAGTTCTTC	CASSSTQSSYNEQFF
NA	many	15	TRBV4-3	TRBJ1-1	TGCGCCAGCAGCCGCGCTACGGGAGGGTTCACTGAAGCTTTCTTT	CASSRATGGFTEAFF
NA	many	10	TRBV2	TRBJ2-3	TGTGCCAGCCAAACAGATACGCAGTATTTT	CASQTDTQYF
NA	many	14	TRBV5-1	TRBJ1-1	TGCGCCAGCAGCTTGGCCACGGCCCCAGTCAAGGCTTTCTTT	CASSLATAPVKAFF
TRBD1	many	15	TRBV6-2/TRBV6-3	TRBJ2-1	TGTGCCAGCAGCCTGGGACAGGGAGGGATTGGTGAGCAGTTCTTC	CASSLGQGGIGEQFF
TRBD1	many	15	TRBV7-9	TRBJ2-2	TGTGCCAGCAGACCGGGACAGGGGAACACCGGGGAGCTGTTTTTT	CASRPGQGNTGELFF
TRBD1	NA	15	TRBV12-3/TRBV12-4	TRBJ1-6	TGTGCCAGCAGTCCGGGACAGGGCGGTGGTTCACCCCTCCACTTT	CASSPGQGGGSPLHF
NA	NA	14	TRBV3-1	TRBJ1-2	TGTGCCAGCAGCCAAGATAGCACCTCCTATGGCTACACCTTC	CASSQDSTSYGYTF
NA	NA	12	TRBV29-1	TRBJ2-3	TGCAGCGAGGGGGGGGGCGCAGATACGCAGTATTTT	CSEGGGADTQYF
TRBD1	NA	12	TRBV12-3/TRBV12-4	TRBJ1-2	TGTGCCAGCAGCCGGGGACAGCGGTTCTACACCTTC	CASSRGQRFYTF
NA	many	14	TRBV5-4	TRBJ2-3	TGTGCCAGCAGCCCGGTCATGTCCACAGATACGCAGTATTTT	CASSPVMSTDTQYF
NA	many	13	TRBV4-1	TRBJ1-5	TGCGCCAGCAGCCAAGTCCTAGTTCAGCCCCAGCATTTT	CASSQVLVQPQHF
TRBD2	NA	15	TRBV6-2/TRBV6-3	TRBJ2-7	TGTGCCAGCAGTGCAGATCCTAGCGGGGCCTACGAGCAGTACTTC	CASSADPSGAYEQYF
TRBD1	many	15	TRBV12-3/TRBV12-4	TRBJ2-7	TGTGCCAGCAGCGTTCCGGGACAGGGCTTCAACGAGCAGTACTTC	CASSVPGQGFNEQYF
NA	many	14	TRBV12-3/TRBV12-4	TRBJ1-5	TGTGCCAGCAGCACCTTGGGGGGCAATCAGCCCCAGCATTTT	CASSTLGGNQPQHF
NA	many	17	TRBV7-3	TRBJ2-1	TGTGCCAGCAGCTTAGCCCCCCCACTAGTAAAAGACAATGAGCAGTTCTTC	CASSLAPPLVKDNEQFF
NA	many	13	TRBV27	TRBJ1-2	TGTGCCAGCAGTTATGGCAGGCTGGGGGGCTACACCTTC	CASSYGRLGGYTF
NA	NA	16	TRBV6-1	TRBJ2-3	TGTGCCAGCAGTCTCAGGACGTCCTCTGGCACAGATACGCAGTATTTT	CASSLRTSSGTDTQYF
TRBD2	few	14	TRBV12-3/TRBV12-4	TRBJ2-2	TGTGCCGGGAGACTAGCGTTGGAGACCGGGGAGCTGTTTTTT	CAGRLALETGELFF
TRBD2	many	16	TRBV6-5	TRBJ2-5	TGTGCCAGCAGTTCCATACTAGCGGGGGACCAAGAGACCCAGTACTTC	CASSSILAGDQETQYF
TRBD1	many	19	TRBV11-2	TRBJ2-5	TGTGCCAGCAGCTCCTTTACGGGGCGAGGACAGGCGAGCGCAGAGACCCAGTACTTC	CASSSFTGRGQASAETQYF
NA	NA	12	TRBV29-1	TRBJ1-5	TGCAGCGCCGGCCAGAGCAATCAGCCCCAGCATTTT	CSAGQSNQPQHF
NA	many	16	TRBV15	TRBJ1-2	TGTGCCACCAGCAGACCGAAACAGGGCTCCCACTATGGCTACACCTTC	CATSRPKQGSHYGYTF
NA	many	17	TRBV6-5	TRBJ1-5	TGTGCCAGCAGTTACTCGCGAGGCCGCCTCCGGGGTCAGCCCCAGCATTTT	CASSYSRGRLRGQPQHF
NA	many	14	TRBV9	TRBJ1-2	TGTGCCAGCAGCGCCAGCGGGTCGCTGCGGGGCTACACCTTC	CASSASGSLRGYTF
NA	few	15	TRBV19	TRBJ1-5	TGTGCCAGTACACAGGTCAGCTATAGCAATCAGCCCCAGCATTTT	CASTQVSYSNQPQHF
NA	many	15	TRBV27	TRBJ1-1	TGTGCCAGCAGTTTATTAAGGGACACGAACACTGAAGCTTTCTTT	CASSLLRDTNTEAFF
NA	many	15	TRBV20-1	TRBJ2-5	TGCAGTGCTAGAGGGGACCCAGGGGCGGAGGAGACCCAGTACTTC	CSARGDPGAEETQYF
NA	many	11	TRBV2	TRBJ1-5	TGTGCCACCGGGGGGGGTCAGCCCCAGCATTTT	CATGGGQPQHF
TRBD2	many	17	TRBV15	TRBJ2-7	TGTGCCACCAGCAGAGGTTTACTAGTAGCGGGAGCGGACGAGCAGTACTTC	CATSRGLLVAGADEQYF
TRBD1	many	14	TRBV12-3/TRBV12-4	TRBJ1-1	TGTGCCAGCAGTTTCGCGAGGGGGCTAACTGAAGCTTTCTTT	CASSFARGLTEAFF
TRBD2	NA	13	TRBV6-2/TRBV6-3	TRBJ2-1	TGTGCCAGCAGGCGACTAGCGGAGGTCGGGGAGTTCTTC	CASRRLAEVGEFF
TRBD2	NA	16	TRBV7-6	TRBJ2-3	TGTGCCAGCAGCCGATTGCTAGCGGGAGGCACAGATACGCAGTATTTT	CASSRLLAGGTDTQYF
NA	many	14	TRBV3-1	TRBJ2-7	TGTGCCAGCAGCCAAATGGAGGGAACCTACGAGCAGTACTTC	CASSQMEGTYEQYF
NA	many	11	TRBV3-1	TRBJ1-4	TGTGCCAGCAGCCGTCGAGAAAAACTGTTTTTT	CASSRREKLFF
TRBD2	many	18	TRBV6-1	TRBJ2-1	TGTGCCAGCAGTATCGGGACTAGCGGGACTAGCTCCTACAATGAGCAGTTCTTC	CASSIGTSGTSSYNEQFF
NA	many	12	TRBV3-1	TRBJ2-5	TGTGCCAGCAGCCGAGACGAGGAGACCCAGTACTTC	CASSRDEETQYF
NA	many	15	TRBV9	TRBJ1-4	TGTGCCAGCAGCCCAAACAGGGTCGGCGGCGAAAAACTGTTTTTT	CASSPNRVGGEKLFF
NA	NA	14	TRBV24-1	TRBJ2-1	TGTGCCACCAGTGATTTGACCAGGGCCAATGAGCAGTTCTTC	CATSDLTRANEQFF